Below, 5 T cell receptor beta chains from the same sample are listed, as sequenced in a study of cytomegalovirus exposure and HLA in healthy donors. It was with 60 Vbeta and 13 Jbeta primers that the PCR ran. Measured with immunoSEQ multiplex PCR; TCRdb has only the in-frame clones, and not every one. The sample lists approximately 89,000 clones; around 85% were seen once. The sequenced material came from PBMCs. These receptors all come from a man aged 40-55 years in good health and CMV-seropositive.

This chain joins TRBV5-4 and TRBJ2-5; 10 bases line up with TRBD2. Germline trimming cut 3 bases from V and 3 bases from J; bases unmatched to any gene: 11. The CDR3 consists of 17 residues. Germline V gene data show CDR1 as SGHNT and CDR2 as YYREEE (reference sequence). The DNA for the CDR3 is TGTGCCAGCAGCTCCTCCCAGGGACTAGCGAGAAAAGAGACCCAGTACTTC. This encodes CASSSSQGLARKETQYF.

The J gene is TRBJ2-7, the V gene TRBV30, with 7 bases identical to TRBD1. V trimming: 5 bases; J trimming: 0 bases; junction bases outside the gene matches: 7. This CDR3 has 14 residues. The germline V gene has CDR1 GTSNPN and CDR2 SVGIG (reference sequence). DNA of the CDR3: TGTGCCTGGGACAGGGTTGAAAGCTCCTACGAGCAGTACTTC. Translating it yields CAWDRVESSYEQYF.

V and J are TRBV29-1 and TRBJ2-3; D is uncertain. Trimming removed 5 bases from V and 2 bases from J, with 14 bases in between. The CDR3 has 14 residues. The germline gives CDR1 SQVTM, CDR2 ANQGSEA. Here the CDR3 reads CSVFVGPSTDTQYF. The CDR3 DNA reads as TGCAGCGTTTTCGTGGGCCCATCCACAGATACGCAGTATTTT.

The chain uses TRBV7-9 and TRBJ1-6; TRBD1 matches at 7 bases. V was pared by 3 bases and J by 10 bases, with 15 bases of the junction left unmatched. The CDR3 runs 17 residues. Germline V gives CDR1 SEHNR, CDR2 FQNEAQ (reference sequence). CDR3 in amino acids: CASSFNPGTALSSPLHF. Here the CDR3 DNA reads TGTGCCAGCAGCTTCAATCCGGGGACAGCCTTGAGCTCACCCCTCCACTTT.

The rearrangement uses TRBV19 and TRBJ2-2, with a tentative D call TRBD1 (7 bases). V was trimmed by 5 bases and J by 4 bases, leaving 14 bases between them. The CDR3 sequence is 15 residues long. Germline assignment: CDR1 LNHDA and CDR2 SQIVND (reference sequence). The chain's CDR3 is CASSGGTVLTGELFF. Here the CDR3 DNA reads TGTGCCAGTAGTGGGGGGACAGTGCTCACCGGGGAGCTGTTTTTT. The complete variable domain, with remaining parts taken from reference TRBV19 and TRBJ2-2, reads DGGITQSPKYLFRKEGQNVTLSCEQNLNHDAMYWYRQDPGQGLRLIYYSQIVNDFQKGDIAEGYSVSREKKESFPLTVTSAQKNPTAFYLCASSGGTVLTGELFFGEGSRLTVL.